This passage covers 18 T cell receptor beta chains from one sample sequenced in a study of blood T cells in healthy people across ages. The use of a sample-barcoded 5' primer and a J-beta primer mix characterized a second PCR of roughly 6 to 11 cycles. TCRdb fed the 5' RACE reads into MiXCR, producing one record per CDR3 protein. The repertoire holds roughly 1,500,000 distinct CDR3 sequences, with around 36% as singletons. What was sequenced was blood. All receptors derive from a woman aged 25 to 45 in good health.

V usage is TRBV9 and J usage is TRBJ2-6; the D gene is possibly TRBD2 (6 bases). Germline V gene lookup returns CDR1 SGDLS and CDR2 YYNGEE. Deletions cut 7 bases from V and 9 bases from J, with 14 bases between. The CDR3 is made up of 13 amino acids. The CDR3 DNA is TGTGCCAGCCCTCGGGGGTCCTTCAACGTCCTGACTTTC. This encodes CASPRGSFNVLTF.

Turning to this clonotype: With only one base between it and a far larger clone, this is likely a read error. The chain is built from TRBV27 and TRBJ2-7; 9 bases line up with TRBD1. Germline V lookup: CDR1 MNHEY, CDR2 SMNVEV (reference sequence). CDR3 size: 13 residues. CDR3 sequence reads: CARSPGQGGEQYF. CDR3 in DNA: TGTGCCCGCAGTCCGGGACAGGGTGGCGAGCAGTACTTC.

The chain joins TRBV29-1 to TRBJ2-1; D possibly corresponds to TRBD2 (6 bases). The length of the CDR3 is 10 residues. The ends were cut back, 6 bases at V and 14 bases at J, with 14 bases in the middle. CDR1 and CDR2 from the germline V gene are SQVTM and ANQGSEA. The CDR3 loop reads CSVRLWGEFF. The CDR3 DNA reads as TGCAGCGTGAGGTTGTGGGGGGAGTTCTTC.

This clonotype appeared a few times. The chain recombines TRBV11-2 with TRBJ2-1; TRBD2 aligns across 11 bases. CDR3 size: 15 residues. Germline CDR1 and CDR2: SGHAT and FQNNGV. Losses at the gene ends were 7 bases for V and 3 bases for J; bases not matched to a gene: 5. The CDR3 region is CASNFGLAGYNEQFF. CDR3 sequence (DNA): TGTGCCAGCAACTTCGGACTAGCGGGCTACAATGAGCAGTTCTTC.

This rearrangement joins TRBV7-2 to TRBJ2-5, with 10 bases lining up with TRBD2. Trimming cost V 6 bases and J 3 bases; bases outside gene matches: 7. Germline assignment: CDR1 SGHTA and CDR2 FQGNSA. CDR3 length: 15 residues. The CDR3 DNA follows: TGTGCCAGCAGGACGACTAGCGGGCTGAAAGAGACCCAGTACTTC. Encoded protein: CASRTTSGLKETQYF.

This clonotype has just a few counts. This chain links TRBV9 with TRBJ2-3, with TRBD2 matching 10 bases. The CDR3 consists of 19 residues. V lost 4 bases and J lost 2; bases outside the gene matches: 16. The germline V gene encodes CDR1 SGDLS and CDR2 YYNGEE. CDR3 sequence (DNA): TGTGCCAGCAGCTACGAGGGGCTAGCGGGAGTTCTTCACACAGATACGCAGTATTTT. It codes for CASSYEGLAGVLHTDTQYF.

The J gene is TRBJ2-2, the V gene TRBV4-1; D is unclear. CDR3 size: 14 residues. The germline V gene encodes CDR1 MGHRA and CDR2 YSYEKL. V was pared by 2 bases and J by 8 bases, with 12 bases between. CDR3 protein: CASSQLTVVGELFF. CDR3 in DNA: TGCGCCAGCAGCCAATTAACCGTCGTTGGGGAGCTGTTTTTT.

This chain connects TRBV6-5 to TRBJ2-3; D remains ambiguous. Trimming took 8 bases from V and 3 from J, leaving 15 bases between them. Germline CDR1 reads MNHEY; CDR2 reads SVGAGI. This CDR3 comprises 14 residues. The CDR3 sequence: CASSPAPRTDTQYF. The CDR3 DNA reads TGTGCCAGCTCCCCCGCCCCCCGAACAGATACGCAGTATTTT.

A remark on this clonotype: A much larger clone differs by one base, so this may be a read error. The genes are TRBV20-1 and TRBJ2-7, with D perhaps TRBD2 (6 bases). The ends were cut back, 5 bases at V and 1 base at J, with 18 bases in the middle. This CDR3 spans 15 amino acids. The V gene's germline CDR1 is DFQATT and CDR2 SNEGSKA (reference sequence). The CDR3 reads CSAGSAGTLSYEQYF. The CDR3 DNA is TGCAGTGCTGGATCGGCGGGGACTCTGTCCTACGAGCAGTACTTC.

This clonotype was counted only a few times. CDR3 sequence: CASSGTGTGLYSNQPQHF. Here the CDR3 DNA reads TGTGCCAGCAGTGGTACCGGGACAGGGTTATATAGCAATCAGCCCCAGCATTTT. The V call is TRBV6-1, the J call TRBJ1-5, with TRBD1 matching 9 bases. CDR1 and CDR2 (germline): MNHNS, SASEGT. This CDR3 comprises 18 residues. Trimming cost V 4 bases and J 0 bases; bases outside gene matches: 10.

Worth noting for this clonotype: An end of the junction does not agree with germline; a read error may underlie this. V gene TRBV28 combines with J gene TRBJ1-2; perhaps TRBD1 as D (6 bases). CDR3 length equals 13 residues. Germline V gene data show CDR1 as MDHEN and CDR2 as SYDVKM. The CDR3 region is CAGSSHQGQGYTF. CDR3 bases: TGTGCCGGCAGTTCACACCAGGGGCAGGGCTACACCTTC.

This clonotype was picked up a small number of times. The chain joins TRBV20-1 to TRBJ1-5, with a tentative D call TRBD1 (5 bases). The CDR3 runs 16 residues. The V end was cut by 3 bases, the J end by 4 bases, with 19 bases between. Germline loops: CDR1 DFQATT, CDR2 SNEGSKA (reference sequence). The CDR3 nucleotides read TGCAGTGCTAGGGGCTCTCTTCGGGACGGGAATCAGCCCCAGCATTTT. Its translation: CSARGSLRDGNQPQHF.

The chain links TRBV7-8 to TRBJ1-4; possibly TRBD1 for D (6 bases). The V end was cut by 3 bases, the J end by 7 bases, with 15 bases between. Germline V gene sequence: CDR1 SGHVS, CDR2 FQNEAQ. There are 15 residues in the CDR3. The CDR3 is CASSFGGGVGEKLFF. The DNA of the CDR3 is TGTGCCAGCAGCTTTGGGGGCGGGGTTGGTGAAAAACTGTTTTTT.

The V call is TRBV25-1, the J call TRBJ2-5, with no clear D. Looked up from germline, CDR1 is MGHDK and CDR2 is SYGVNS. Trimming left V 5 bases short and J 10 bases short, with 14 bases between. This CDR3 spans 12 amino acids. Here the CDR3 reads CASSLVPGFQYF. CDR3 nucleotide sequence: TGTGCCAGCAGTCTCGTCCCTGGATTCCAGTACTTC.

The chain couples TRBV28 to TRBJ1-6; D might be TRBD1 (5 bases). Trimming left V 7 bases short and J 11 bases short, with 27 bases between. Looked up from germline, CDR1 is MDHEN and CDR2 is SYDVKM. The length of the CDR3 is 17 residues. Written as DNA, the CDR3 is TGTGCCAGCACCCCGGTCGGGACCCAAGACCCACATCCACCCCTCCACTTT. Protein: CASTPVGTQDPHPPLHF.

V usage is TRBV20-1 and J usage is TRBJ2-3; either TRBD1 or TRBD2 may fit D (5 bases each). CDR1 DFQATT and CDR2 SNEGSKA come from the germline V gene (reference sequence). The CDR3 extends over 12 amino acids. V dropped 5 bases and J dropped 4 bases, with 10 bases sitting between them. CDR3: CSAEGSPDTQYF. DNA of the CDR3: TGCAGTGCTGAGGGGTCTCCAGATACGCAGTATTTT.

The chain employs TRBV6-1 and TRBJ2-3; unclear D gene. The CDR3 contains 12 residues. Looked up from germline, CDR1 is MNHNS and CDR2 is SASEGT. V was shortened by 4 bases and J by 4 bases, with 6 bases between the two germline ends. The CDR3 region has the DNA TGTGCCAGCAGTGGATATCCAGATACGCAGTATTTT. Residues: CASSGYPDTQYF.

The chain recombines TRBV4-1 with TRBJ2-1, with TRBD2 identical over 12 bases. This CDR3 contains 16 residues. Germline CDR1 MGHRA, CDR2 YSYEKL. The J segment lost 2 bases and the V segment lost 5 bases, leaving 4 bases of the junction unmatched. CDR3 sequence: CASSDPSGGAYNEQFF. CDR3 coding DNA: TGCGCCAGCAGCGATCCTAGCGGGGGGGCCTACAATGAGCAGTTCTTC.